This T cell receptor (beta chain) originates from a study of cytomegalovirus exposure and HLA in healthy donors. CDR1 is MDHEN, CDR2 SYDVKM, per germline. The J segment lost 8 bases and the V segment lost 5 bases, leaving 5 bases of the junction unmatched. The CDR3 extends over 12 amino acids. Study observations and caveats: Cytomegalovirus-associated status was assigned to approximately 160 TCR beta chains. TCR beta sequences reportedly predicted most subjects' HLA-A and HLA-B alleles accurately. In vitro confirmation showed three CMV-associated chains to be CMV antigen specific.

For this clone: The target antigen is unknown.

Primers: 60 Vbeta forward and 13 Jbeta reverse. Assay: immunoSEQ multiplex PCR; the TCRdb copy retains only in-frame clones and omits some. Found here are some 150,000 clones, about 80% of them singletons; the top ten hold roughly 1.3%. Material: PBMCs. The sequence came from a woman aged 45-59 years in good health and CMV-seronegative. The chain employs TRBV28 and TRBJ1-2, with 7 bases fitting TRBD1. The DNA for the CDR3 is TGTGCCAGCAGTCTATCGACAGGGGGCTACACCTTC. Translated: CASSLSTGGYTF.